These 21 T cell receptor beta chains were all obtained from the same sample, sequenced in a study of T-cell memory formation after mild COVID-19. TCRdb re-called the 5' RACE reads with MiXCR, one entry per CDR3 protein. In the table there are about 560,000 distinct CDR3 sequences, 17% of which are singletons. Sequencing used PBMCs or a T cell subset sorted from them (not recorded which). The receptors were sampled from an adult woman who had mild COVID-19 (a few samples of this study predate the infection). Cell type and time point are not known.

The chain has TRBV18 and TRBJ2-3; D perhaps matches TRBD2 (5 bases). Germline V gene lookup returns CDR1 KGHSH and CDR2 LQKENI. The CDR3 has 16 residues. V lost 6 bases and J 2 bases, leaving 18 bases between the germline ends. In DNA, the CDR3 is TGTGCCAGCTCGCCGAGGGCTAGCAAGTTCACAGATACGCAGTATTTT. Its translation: CASSPRASKFTDTQYF.

As for this clonotype: A single base separates this from a much larger clone, so it may be a read error. This sequence joins TRBV5-1 and TRBJ2-2; D is perhaps TRBD2 (5 bases). The CDR3 contains 15 residues. Germline lookup yields CDR1 SGHRS and CDR2 YFSETQ. The CDR3 coding sequence is TGCGCCAGCAGCTTGGGATCGGCTTGGGCCGGGGAGCTGTCTTTT. This translates into CASSLGSAWAGELSF.

As DNA, the CDR3 is TGTGCCAGCAGTTCCCCTCGTAGCACAGATACGCAGTATTTT. Translating it yields CASSSPRSTDTQYF. The rearrangement joins TRBV27 to TRBJ2-3, with D uncertain. This CDR3 contains 14 residues. Trimming removed 4 bases from V and 0 bases from J, with 8 bases in between. CDR1 and CDR2 (germline): MNHEY, SMNVEV (reference sequence).

The rearrangement joins TRBV9 to TRBJ2-3; possibly TRBD2 for D (6 bases). The germline V gene encodes CDR1 SGDLS and CDR2 YYNGEE. The ends were cut back, 3 bases at V and 0 bases at J, with 17 bases in the middle. This CDR3 contains 17 residues. CDR3 in DNA: TGTGCCAGCAGCGCCGAGGGACTCCCAACTAGCACAGATACGCAGTATTTT. Translated: CASSAEGLPTSTDTQYF.

This clonotype was seen only a few times. The chain is built from TRBV18 and TRBJ2-3, with D uncertain. The ends were cut back, 3 bases at V and 0 bases at J, with 10 bases in the middle. CDR1 is KGHSH, CDR2 LQKENI, per germline. This CDR3 is 15 amino acids long. The CDR3 region has the DNA TGTGCCAGCTCACCGAGCTACCTTAGCACAGATACGCAGTATTTT. Translation: CASSPSYLSTDTQYF.

This clonotype was counted between two and nine times. The chain carries TRBV2 and TRBJ2-3; the D gene is possibly TRBD2 (6 bases). The CDR3 consists of 11 residues. Trimming cost V 8 bases and J 14 bases, with 17 bases left between them. Germline values: CDR1 SNHLY, CDR2 FYNNEI. The CDR3: CASLAGYTAYF. The CDR3 DNA follows: TGTGCCAGCCTCGCGGGGTACACAGCGTATTTT.

This clonotype was detected a few times. The chain is built from TRBV7-2 and TRBJ2-6; D is possibly TRBD1 (6 bases). The CDR3 totals 15 residues. Looked up from germline, CDR1 is SGHTA and CDR2 is FQGNSA. V lost 5 bases, J lost 4 bases, and 12 bases lay in between. DNA of the CDR3: TGTGCCAGCAGCGTAACAGGGTCCGGGGCCAACGTCCTGACTTTC. This gives the protein CASSVTGSGANVLTF.

The count of this clonotype is one. This chain joins TRBV6-6 and TRBJ1-1, with no clear D. Trimming left V 2 bases short and J 7 bases short, with 8 bases between. Germline CDR1 is MNHNY and CDR2 is SVGAGI (reference sequence). There are 12 residues in the CDR3. The CDR3 DNA reads TGTGCCAGCAGTTACCTATCCTTTGAAGCTTTCTTT. Translated: CASSYLSFEAFF.

In this sample, this clonotype turned up once. The rearrangement uses TRBV5-1 and TRBJ2-2; TRBD1 aligns across 8 bases. CDR3 size: 13 residues. Germline lookup yields CDR1 SGHRS and CDR2 YFSETQ. Unmatched junction bases numbered 2, after V lost 7 bases and J lost 3 bases. The CDR3 region has the DNA TGCGCCAGCGGACAGGGTGACACCGGGGAGCTGTTTTTT. It translates to CASGQGDTGELFF. The full variable domain, completed using reference TRBV5-1 and TRBJ2-2, is KAGVTQTPRYLIKTRGQQVTLSCSPISGHRSVSWYQQTPGQGLQFLFEYFSETQRNKGNFPGRFSGRQFSNSRSEMNVSTLELGDSALYLCASGQGDTGELFFGEGSRLTVL.

This clonotype turned up a few times. The chain has TRBV19 and TRBJ1-5; D is unclear. This CDR3 comprises 14 residues. V was cut by 2 bases and J by 5 bases, with 10 bases left in between. The V gene's germline CDR1 is LNHDA and CDR2 SQIVND (reference sequence). The CDR3 region has the DNA TGTGCCAGTAGTATATGGGCAGGCGATCAGCCCCAGCATTTT. It translates to CASSIWAGDQPQHF.

V usage is TRBV7-2 and J usage is TRBJ1-6, with D uncertain. V dropped 4 bases and J dropped 1 base, with 11 bases sitting between them. From germline, CDR1 is SGHTA and CDR2 FQGNSA. The CDR3 is made up of 16 amino acids. In nucleotides, the CDR3 is TGTGCCAGCAGCTCGATGCGGGGTTCCTATAATTCACCCCTCCACTTT. Translating it yields CASSSMRGSYNSPLHF.

The V and J genes are TRBV20-1 and TRBJ2-7; either TRBD1 or TRBD2 may fit D (5 bases each). The CDR3 is made up of 14 amino acids. The V end was cut by 5 bases, the J end by 0 bases, with 14 bases between. Germline lookup yields CDR1 DFQATT and CDR2 SNEGSKA (reference sequence). CDR3 nucleotide sequence: TGCAGTGCTCAAGACGGGACGGCCTCCTACGAGCAGTACTTC. Protein sequence: CSAQDGTASYEQYF.

This chain uses TRBV27 with TRBJ1-2; D uncertain. CDR1 is MNHEY, CDR2 SMNVEV, per germline (reference sequence). CDR3 length equals 13 residues. V dropped 0 bases and J dropped 5 bases, with 7 bases sitting between them. DNA for the CDR3: TGTGCCAGCAGTTTATCGACAATGTATGGCTACACCTTC. Translating it yields CASSLSTMYGYTF.

This clonotype was picked up a small number of times. This chain joins TRBV7-9 and TRBJ2-1; 13 bases fit TRBD2. CDR3 length equals 17 residues. J gave up 5 bases and V 3 bases, and 7 bases lay outside the gene matches. The germline CDR1 and CDR2 sequences are SEHNR and FQNEAQ (reference sequence). Here the CDR3 DNA reads TGTGCCAGCAGCTTCGCCTGGACTAGCGGGGGAAACAATGAGCAGTTCTTC. Translation gives CASSFAWTSGGNNEQFF.

This clonotype was detected only a few times. The chain employs TRBV3-1 and TRBJ2-5; D is perhaps TRBD2 (7 bases). CDR1 is LGHDT and CDR2 is YNNKEL in the germline V gene (reference sequence). The CDR3 is made up of 16 amino acids. Trimming took 5 bases from V and 0 from J, leaving 16 bases between them. DNA for the CDR3: TGTGCCAGCAGCTCAGGCGGGGGCTCGTACCAAGAGACCCAGTACTTC. Its translation is CASSSGGGSYQETQYF.

This clonotype was observed at least ten times. The V and J genes are TRBV12-3 or TRBV12-4 and TRBJ1-1, with D maybe TRBD1 (5 bases). The CDR3 loop spans 14 amino acids. The V gene lost 3 bases and the J gene lost 1 base, with 9 bases spanning the gap. Here the CDR3 reads CASSFGGGNTEAFF. In nucleotides, the CDR3 is TGTGCCAGCAGTTTCGGGGGAGGGAACACTGAAGCTTTCTTT.

This clonotype was counted a few times. The chain joins TRBV30 to TRBJ2-1; D not certain. CDR1 GTSNPN and CDR2 SVGIG come from the germline V gene (reference sequence). Between the trimmed V and J ends, which lost 4 bases and 4 bases, there was a span of 5 bases. This CDR3 region has 11 residues. CDR3 DNA sequence: TGTGCCTGGACCGGGTACAATGAGCAGTTCTTC. It encodes CAWTGYNEQFF.

The rearrangement links TRBV6-2 or TRBV6-3 to TRBJ2-7; 7 nucleotides line up with TRBD2. V shed 5 bases and J 3 bases; nucleotides not matched to a gene: 10. The germline V gene has CDR1 MNHEY and CDR2 SVGEGT. This CDR3 region has 15 residues. The CDR3 bases are TGTGCCAGCAGTGAGGAGCGGGAAGCCCTCTACGAGCAGTACTTC. It is translated as CASSEEREALYEQYF.

This clonotype was detected only a few times. This chain uses TRBV7-9 with TRBJ2-1; 7 nucleotides line up with TRBD2. With V trimmed by 7 bases and J by 7 bases, 10 bases remained unmatched. The CDR3 is 14 residues long. CDR1 is SEHNR and CDR2 is FQNEAQ in the germline V gene (reference sequence). The CDR3 DNA is TGTGCCAGCACCCGCGGGGGACCCAGTAATGAGCAGTTCTTC. Encoded protein: CASTRGGPSNEQFF.

The chain couples TRBV7-8 to TRBJ1-5; D remains unclear. CDR1 and CDR2 from the germline V gene are SGHVS and FQNEAQ. The CDR3 covers 13 residues. V dropped 4 bases and J dropped 3 bases, with 7 bases sitting between them. The DNA of the CDR3 is TGTGCCAGCAGCTCAAGTTACAATCAGCCCCAGCATTTT. This codes for CASSSSYNQPQHF.

The chain couples TRBV5-4 to TRBJ2-7, with 14 bases identical to TRBD2. The CDR3 is 16 amino acids. CDR1 and CDR2 (germline): SGHNT, YYREEE (reference sequence). V shed 3 bases and J 4 bases; nucleotides not matched to a gene: 6. CDR3 sequence reads: CASSSGTSGREYEQYF. The CDR3 DNA sequence: TGTGCCAGCAGCTCCGGGACTAGCGGGAGAGAGTACGAGCAGTACTTC.